What follows describes a single T cell receptor (beta chain). What it recognizes is unknown. Per the germline V gene, CDR1 is SNHLY and CDR2 is FYNNEI. This CDR3 has 15 amino acids. With V trimmed by 6 bases and J by 1 base, 3 bases remained unmatched. The data were taken from a study of cytomegalovirus exposure and HLA in healthy donors. Study at large: Early release data held 75 million to 100 million unique TCRs from HLA-typed donors.

General study findings and limits: It was reported in a later analysis that an Asian-associated ancestry cluster showed fewer N-insertions than the 666-donor mean. TCR beta V segments were, for the most part, productive about 87% or about 30% of the time in an earlier analysis. Later analysis indicated greater clonal expansion among HLA-associated TCR beta chains than among equally common other chains.

The study ran its PCR with 60 Vbeta and 13 Jbeta primers. The method was immunoSEQ multiplex PCR; TCRdb's version includes in-frame clones alone and lacks a portion of them. The sample lists 120,000 to 150,000 clones, around 73% occurring once. The rearrangement links TRBV2 to TRBJ2-1; 10 bases agree with TRBD1. The sequenced sample consisted of PBMCs. This TCR derives from a woman aged 18-35 years in good health and CMV-seronegative. For the CDR3, the DNA is TGTGCCAGCAGGGGGGACAGGGGATCCTACAATGAGCAGTTCTTC. As protein: CASRGDRGSYNEQFF.